The present T cell receptor (beta chain) was sequenced within a study of T cells in pancreatic ductal adenocarcinoma. Study observations and caveats: Blood had more productive templates and approximately 8-fold more unique clonotypes than tumor. Enrichment of CD45RO+ effector over naive T cells in tumors may bias clonality. No significant tumor-blood clonality difference; means were about 0.12 and 0.07.

For this clone: Its antigen is not identified.

Selected pancreatic ductal adenocarcinoma patients had undergone surgery without neoadjuvant therapy. Using immunoSEQ multiplex PCR, the repertoire was profiled, and TCRdb retains in-frame clones only, with some absent. The sample shows around 94,000 clones, about 95% of them seen only once. Per the germline V gene, CDR1 is MDHEN and CDR2 is SYDVKM. Trimming cost V 1 base and J 0 bases; bases outside gene matches: 4. This CDR3 comprises 16 residues. The TCR was taken from a human donor with pancreatic ductal adenocarcinoma. Sequencing used PBMCs. The V call is TRBV28, the J call TRBJ2-5; 8 bases agree with TRBD1. This chain's CDR3 is CASSLLGQEYQETQYF. The CDR3 coding sequence is TGTGCCAGCAGTTTATTGGGACAGGAGTACCAAGAGACCCAGTACTTC.